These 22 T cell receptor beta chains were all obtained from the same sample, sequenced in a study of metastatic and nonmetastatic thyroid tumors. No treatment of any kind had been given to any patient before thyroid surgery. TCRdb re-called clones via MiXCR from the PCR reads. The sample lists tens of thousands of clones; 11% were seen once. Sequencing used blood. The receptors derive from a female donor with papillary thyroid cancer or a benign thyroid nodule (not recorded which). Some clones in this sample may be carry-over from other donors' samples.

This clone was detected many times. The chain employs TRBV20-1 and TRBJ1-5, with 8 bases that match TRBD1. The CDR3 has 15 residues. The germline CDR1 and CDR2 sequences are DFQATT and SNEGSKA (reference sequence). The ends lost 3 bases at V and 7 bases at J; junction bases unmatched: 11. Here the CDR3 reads CSARVDRELRQPQHF. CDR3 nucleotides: TGCAGTGCTAGGGTGGACAGGGAATTGCGGCAGCCCCAGCATTTT.

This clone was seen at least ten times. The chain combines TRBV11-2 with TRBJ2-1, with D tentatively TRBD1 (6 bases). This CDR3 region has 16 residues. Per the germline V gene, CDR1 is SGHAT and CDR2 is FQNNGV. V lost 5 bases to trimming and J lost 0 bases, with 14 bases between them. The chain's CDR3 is CASSTTGTSSYNEQFF. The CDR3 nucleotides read TGTGCCAGCAGCACCACCGGGACAAGCTCCTACAATGAGCAGTTCTTC.

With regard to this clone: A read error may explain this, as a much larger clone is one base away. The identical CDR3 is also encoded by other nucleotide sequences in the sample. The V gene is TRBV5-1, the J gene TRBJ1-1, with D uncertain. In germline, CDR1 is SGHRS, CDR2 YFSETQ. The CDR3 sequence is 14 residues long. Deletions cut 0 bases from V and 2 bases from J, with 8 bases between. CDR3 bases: TGCGCCAGCAGCTTGGCCCCGTTAAACACTGAAGCTTTCTTT. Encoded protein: CASSLAPLNTEAFF.

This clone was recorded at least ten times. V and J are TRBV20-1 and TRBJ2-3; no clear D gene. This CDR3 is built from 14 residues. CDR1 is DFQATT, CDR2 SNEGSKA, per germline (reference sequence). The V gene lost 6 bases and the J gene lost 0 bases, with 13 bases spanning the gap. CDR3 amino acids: CSANDFASTDTQYF. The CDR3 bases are TGCAGTGCGAATGACTTTGCTAGCACAGATACGCAGTATTTT.

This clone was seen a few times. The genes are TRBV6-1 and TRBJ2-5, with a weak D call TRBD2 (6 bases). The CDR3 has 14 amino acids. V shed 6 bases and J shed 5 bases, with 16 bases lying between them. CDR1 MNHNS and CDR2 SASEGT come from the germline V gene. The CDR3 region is CASRSGVPGETQYF. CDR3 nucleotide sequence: TGTGCCAGCAGATCGGGAGTGCCTGGGGAGACCCAGTACTTC.

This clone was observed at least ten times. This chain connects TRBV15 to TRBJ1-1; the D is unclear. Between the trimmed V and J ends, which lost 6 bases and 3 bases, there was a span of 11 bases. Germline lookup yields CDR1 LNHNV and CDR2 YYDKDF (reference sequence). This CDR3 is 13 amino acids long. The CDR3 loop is CATSKRWDTEAFF. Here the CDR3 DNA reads TGTGCCACCAGTAAGAGGTGGGACACTGAAGCTTTCTTT.

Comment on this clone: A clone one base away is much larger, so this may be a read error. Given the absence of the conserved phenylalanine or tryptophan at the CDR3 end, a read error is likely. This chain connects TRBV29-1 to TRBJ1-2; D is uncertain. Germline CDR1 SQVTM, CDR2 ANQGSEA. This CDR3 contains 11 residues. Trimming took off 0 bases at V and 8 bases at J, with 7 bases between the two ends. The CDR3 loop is CSVEDLGGYTL. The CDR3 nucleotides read TGCAGCGTTGAAGATCTTGGGGGCTACACCCTC.

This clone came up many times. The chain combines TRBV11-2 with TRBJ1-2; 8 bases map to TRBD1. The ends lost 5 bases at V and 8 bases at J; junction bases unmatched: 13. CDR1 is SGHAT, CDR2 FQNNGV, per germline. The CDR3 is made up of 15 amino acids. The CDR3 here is CASSPKPSGGWGYTF. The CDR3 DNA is TGTGCCAGCAGCCCAAAACCATCAGGGGGCTGGGGCTACACCTTC.

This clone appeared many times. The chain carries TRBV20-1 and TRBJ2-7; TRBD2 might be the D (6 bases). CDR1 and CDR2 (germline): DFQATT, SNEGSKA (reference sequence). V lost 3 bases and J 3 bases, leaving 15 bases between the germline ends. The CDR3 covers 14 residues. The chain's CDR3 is CSARNRDSLYEQYF. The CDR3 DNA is TGCAGTGCTAGGAACCGGGACTCCCTCTACGAGCAGTACTTC.

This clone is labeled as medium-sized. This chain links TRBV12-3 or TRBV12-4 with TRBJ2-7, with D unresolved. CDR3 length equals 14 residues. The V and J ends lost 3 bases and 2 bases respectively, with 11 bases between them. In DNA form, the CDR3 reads TGTGCCAGCAGTTTCCGCACGAGGACCTACGAGCAGTACTTC. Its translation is CASSFRTRTYEQYF.

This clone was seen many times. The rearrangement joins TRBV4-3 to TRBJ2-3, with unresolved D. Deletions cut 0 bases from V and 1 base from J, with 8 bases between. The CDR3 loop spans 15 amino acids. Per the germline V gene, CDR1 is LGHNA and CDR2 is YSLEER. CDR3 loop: CASSQDLARTDTQYF. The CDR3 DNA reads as TGCGCCAGCAGCCAAGATTTGGCTCGCACAGATACGCAGTATTTT.

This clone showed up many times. The CDR3 nucleotides read TGCAGTGCTAGAGACCCGGGAGGGCTCAATGAGCAGTTCTTC. It translates to CSARDPGGLNEQFF. The rearrangement joins TRBV20-1 to TRBJ2-1; 8 bases are shared with TRBD2. The CDR3 consists of 14 residues. Germline loops: CDR1 DFQATT, CDR2 SNEGSKA (reference sequence). With 0 bases clipped from V and 6 bases from J, the junction kept 4 bases outside the gene matches.

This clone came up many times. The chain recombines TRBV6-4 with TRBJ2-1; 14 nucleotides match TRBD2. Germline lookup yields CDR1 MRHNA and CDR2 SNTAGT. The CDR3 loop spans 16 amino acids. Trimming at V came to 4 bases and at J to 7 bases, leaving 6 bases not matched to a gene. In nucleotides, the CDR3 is TGTGCCAGCAGTGCCACGGGGACTAGCGGGAGTAATGAGCAGTTCTTC. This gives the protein CASSATGTSGSNEQFF.

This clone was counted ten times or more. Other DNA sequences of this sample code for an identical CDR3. CDR3 nucleotide sequence: TGTGCCAGCAGCTCTCAAGGAAGGGGCACTGAAGCTTTCTTT. Translated: CASSSQGRGTEAFF. This sequence joins TRBV9 and TRBJ1-1; the D gene is possibly TRBD1 (5 bases). Trimming stripped 4 bases from V and 4 bases from J, with 14 bases between. This CDR3 region has 14 residues. Germline-derived CDR1 and CDR2 are SGDLS and YYNGEE.

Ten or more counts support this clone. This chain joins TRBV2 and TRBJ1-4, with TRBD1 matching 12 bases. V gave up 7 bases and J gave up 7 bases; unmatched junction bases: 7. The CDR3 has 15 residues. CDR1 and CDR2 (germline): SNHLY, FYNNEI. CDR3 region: CASTGTGGRSEKLFF. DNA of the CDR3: TGTGCCAGCACCGGGACAGGGGGCAGGTCTGAAAAACTGTTTTTT.

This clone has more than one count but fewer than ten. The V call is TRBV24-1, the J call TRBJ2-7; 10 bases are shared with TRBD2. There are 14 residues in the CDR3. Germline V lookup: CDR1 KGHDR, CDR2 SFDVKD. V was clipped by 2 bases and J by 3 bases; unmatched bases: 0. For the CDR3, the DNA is TGTGCCACCAGTGATTCTAGCGGGAGCTACGAGCAGTACTTC. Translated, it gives CATSDSSGSYEQYF.

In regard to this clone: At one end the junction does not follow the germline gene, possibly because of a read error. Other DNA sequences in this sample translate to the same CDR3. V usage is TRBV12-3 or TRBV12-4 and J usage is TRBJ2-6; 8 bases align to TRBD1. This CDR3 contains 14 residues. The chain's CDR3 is CASSLGTGLNVLTF. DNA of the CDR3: TGTGCCAGCAGTTTAGGGACAGGGCTCAACGTCCTCACTTTC.

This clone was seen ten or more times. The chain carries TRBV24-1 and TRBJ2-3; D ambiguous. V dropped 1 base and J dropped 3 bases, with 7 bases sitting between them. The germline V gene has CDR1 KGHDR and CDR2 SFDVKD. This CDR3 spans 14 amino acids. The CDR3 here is CATSDFRTTDTQYF. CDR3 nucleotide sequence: TGTGCCACCAGTGATTTCCGAACAACAGATACGCAGTATTTT.

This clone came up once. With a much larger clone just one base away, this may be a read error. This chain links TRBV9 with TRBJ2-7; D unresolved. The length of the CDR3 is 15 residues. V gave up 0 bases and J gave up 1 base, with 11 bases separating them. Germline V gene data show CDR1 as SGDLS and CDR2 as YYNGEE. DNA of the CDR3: TGTGCCAGCAGCGTAGTCAGGTGGGCTTCCTACGAGCAGTACTTC. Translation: CASSVVRWASYEQYF.

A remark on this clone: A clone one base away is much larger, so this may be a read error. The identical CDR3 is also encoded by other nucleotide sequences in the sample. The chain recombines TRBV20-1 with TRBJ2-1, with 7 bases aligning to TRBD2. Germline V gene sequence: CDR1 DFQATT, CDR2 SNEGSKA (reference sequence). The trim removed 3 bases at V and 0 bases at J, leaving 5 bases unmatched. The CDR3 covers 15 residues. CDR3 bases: TGCAGTGCTAGGGACGGCGGGAGCTCCTACAATGAGCAGTTCTTC. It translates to CSARDGGSSYNEQFF.

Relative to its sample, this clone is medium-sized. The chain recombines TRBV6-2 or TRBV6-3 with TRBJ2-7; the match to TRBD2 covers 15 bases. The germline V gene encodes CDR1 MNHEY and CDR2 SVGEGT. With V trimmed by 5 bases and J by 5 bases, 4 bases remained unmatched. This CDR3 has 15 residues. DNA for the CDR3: TGTGCCAGCAGTAGGGGACTAGCGGGAGGCCACGAGCAGTACTTC. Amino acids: CASSRGLAGGHEQYF.

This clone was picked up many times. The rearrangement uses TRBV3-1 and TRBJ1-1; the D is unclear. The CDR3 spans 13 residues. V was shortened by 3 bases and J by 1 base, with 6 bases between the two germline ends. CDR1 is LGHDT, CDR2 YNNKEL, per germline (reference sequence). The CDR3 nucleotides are TGTGCCAGCAGCCATTTTTCGAACACTGAAGCTTTCTTT. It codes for CASSHFSNTEAFF.